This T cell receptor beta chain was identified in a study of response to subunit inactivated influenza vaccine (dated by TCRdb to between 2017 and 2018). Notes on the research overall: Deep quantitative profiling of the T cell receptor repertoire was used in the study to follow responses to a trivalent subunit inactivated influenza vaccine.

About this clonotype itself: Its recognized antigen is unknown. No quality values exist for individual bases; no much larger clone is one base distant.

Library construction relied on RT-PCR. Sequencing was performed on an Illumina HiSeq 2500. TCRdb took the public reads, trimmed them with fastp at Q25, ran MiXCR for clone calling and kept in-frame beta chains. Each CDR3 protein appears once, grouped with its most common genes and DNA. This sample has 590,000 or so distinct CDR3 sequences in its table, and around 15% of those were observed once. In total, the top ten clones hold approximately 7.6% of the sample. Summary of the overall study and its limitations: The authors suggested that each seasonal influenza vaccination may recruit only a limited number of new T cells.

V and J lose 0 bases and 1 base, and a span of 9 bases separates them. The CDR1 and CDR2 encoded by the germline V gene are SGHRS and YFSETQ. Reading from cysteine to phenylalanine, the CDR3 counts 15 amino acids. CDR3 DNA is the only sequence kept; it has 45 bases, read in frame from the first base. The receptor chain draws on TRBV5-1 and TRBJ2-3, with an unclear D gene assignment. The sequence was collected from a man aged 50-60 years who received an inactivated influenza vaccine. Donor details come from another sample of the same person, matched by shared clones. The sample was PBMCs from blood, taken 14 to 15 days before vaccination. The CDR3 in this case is CASSLAAVRTDTQYF. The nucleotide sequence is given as TGCGCCAGCAGCTTGGCAGCAGTACGCACAGATACGCAGTATTTT.